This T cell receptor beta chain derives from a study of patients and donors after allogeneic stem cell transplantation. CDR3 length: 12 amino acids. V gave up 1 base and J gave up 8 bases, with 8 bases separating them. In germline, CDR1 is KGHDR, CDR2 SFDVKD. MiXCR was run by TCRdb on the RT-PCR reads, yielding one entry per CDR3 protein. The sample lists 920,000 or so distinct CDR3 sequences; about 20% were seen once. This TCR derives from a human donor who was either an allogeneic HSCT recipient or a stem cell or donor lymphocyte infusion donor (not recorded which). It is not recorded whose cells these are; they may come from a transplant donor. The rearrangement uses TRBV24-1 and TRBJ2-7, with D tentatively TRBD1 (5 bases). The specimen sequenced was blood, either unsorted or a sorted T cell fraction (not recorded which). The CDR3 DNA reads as TGTGCCACCAGTGATTTAAGGGGCCAGCAGTACTTC. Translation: CATSDLRGQQYF.